This T cell receptor beta chain was identified in a study of identical twins. TCRdb re-called the 5' RACE reads with MiXCR, one entry per CDR3 protein. Here the sample spans around 670,000 distinct CDR3 sequences, roughly 6% being singletons. Germline V gives CDR1 MNHEY, CDR2 SVGEGT. CDR3 length equals 16 residues. V lost 1 base and J lost 0; bases outside the gene matches: 4. Input material: naive T cells sorted from blood. This sequence was found in a man between 18 and 29 years old in good health. The V call is TRBV6-2 or TRBV6-3, the J call TRBJ2-7; 9 bases match TRBD2. As DNA, the CDR3 is TGTGCCAGCAGTTACTATGCTAGCGGGGCCTCCTACGAGCAGTACTTC. Translation: CASSYYASGASYEQYF.